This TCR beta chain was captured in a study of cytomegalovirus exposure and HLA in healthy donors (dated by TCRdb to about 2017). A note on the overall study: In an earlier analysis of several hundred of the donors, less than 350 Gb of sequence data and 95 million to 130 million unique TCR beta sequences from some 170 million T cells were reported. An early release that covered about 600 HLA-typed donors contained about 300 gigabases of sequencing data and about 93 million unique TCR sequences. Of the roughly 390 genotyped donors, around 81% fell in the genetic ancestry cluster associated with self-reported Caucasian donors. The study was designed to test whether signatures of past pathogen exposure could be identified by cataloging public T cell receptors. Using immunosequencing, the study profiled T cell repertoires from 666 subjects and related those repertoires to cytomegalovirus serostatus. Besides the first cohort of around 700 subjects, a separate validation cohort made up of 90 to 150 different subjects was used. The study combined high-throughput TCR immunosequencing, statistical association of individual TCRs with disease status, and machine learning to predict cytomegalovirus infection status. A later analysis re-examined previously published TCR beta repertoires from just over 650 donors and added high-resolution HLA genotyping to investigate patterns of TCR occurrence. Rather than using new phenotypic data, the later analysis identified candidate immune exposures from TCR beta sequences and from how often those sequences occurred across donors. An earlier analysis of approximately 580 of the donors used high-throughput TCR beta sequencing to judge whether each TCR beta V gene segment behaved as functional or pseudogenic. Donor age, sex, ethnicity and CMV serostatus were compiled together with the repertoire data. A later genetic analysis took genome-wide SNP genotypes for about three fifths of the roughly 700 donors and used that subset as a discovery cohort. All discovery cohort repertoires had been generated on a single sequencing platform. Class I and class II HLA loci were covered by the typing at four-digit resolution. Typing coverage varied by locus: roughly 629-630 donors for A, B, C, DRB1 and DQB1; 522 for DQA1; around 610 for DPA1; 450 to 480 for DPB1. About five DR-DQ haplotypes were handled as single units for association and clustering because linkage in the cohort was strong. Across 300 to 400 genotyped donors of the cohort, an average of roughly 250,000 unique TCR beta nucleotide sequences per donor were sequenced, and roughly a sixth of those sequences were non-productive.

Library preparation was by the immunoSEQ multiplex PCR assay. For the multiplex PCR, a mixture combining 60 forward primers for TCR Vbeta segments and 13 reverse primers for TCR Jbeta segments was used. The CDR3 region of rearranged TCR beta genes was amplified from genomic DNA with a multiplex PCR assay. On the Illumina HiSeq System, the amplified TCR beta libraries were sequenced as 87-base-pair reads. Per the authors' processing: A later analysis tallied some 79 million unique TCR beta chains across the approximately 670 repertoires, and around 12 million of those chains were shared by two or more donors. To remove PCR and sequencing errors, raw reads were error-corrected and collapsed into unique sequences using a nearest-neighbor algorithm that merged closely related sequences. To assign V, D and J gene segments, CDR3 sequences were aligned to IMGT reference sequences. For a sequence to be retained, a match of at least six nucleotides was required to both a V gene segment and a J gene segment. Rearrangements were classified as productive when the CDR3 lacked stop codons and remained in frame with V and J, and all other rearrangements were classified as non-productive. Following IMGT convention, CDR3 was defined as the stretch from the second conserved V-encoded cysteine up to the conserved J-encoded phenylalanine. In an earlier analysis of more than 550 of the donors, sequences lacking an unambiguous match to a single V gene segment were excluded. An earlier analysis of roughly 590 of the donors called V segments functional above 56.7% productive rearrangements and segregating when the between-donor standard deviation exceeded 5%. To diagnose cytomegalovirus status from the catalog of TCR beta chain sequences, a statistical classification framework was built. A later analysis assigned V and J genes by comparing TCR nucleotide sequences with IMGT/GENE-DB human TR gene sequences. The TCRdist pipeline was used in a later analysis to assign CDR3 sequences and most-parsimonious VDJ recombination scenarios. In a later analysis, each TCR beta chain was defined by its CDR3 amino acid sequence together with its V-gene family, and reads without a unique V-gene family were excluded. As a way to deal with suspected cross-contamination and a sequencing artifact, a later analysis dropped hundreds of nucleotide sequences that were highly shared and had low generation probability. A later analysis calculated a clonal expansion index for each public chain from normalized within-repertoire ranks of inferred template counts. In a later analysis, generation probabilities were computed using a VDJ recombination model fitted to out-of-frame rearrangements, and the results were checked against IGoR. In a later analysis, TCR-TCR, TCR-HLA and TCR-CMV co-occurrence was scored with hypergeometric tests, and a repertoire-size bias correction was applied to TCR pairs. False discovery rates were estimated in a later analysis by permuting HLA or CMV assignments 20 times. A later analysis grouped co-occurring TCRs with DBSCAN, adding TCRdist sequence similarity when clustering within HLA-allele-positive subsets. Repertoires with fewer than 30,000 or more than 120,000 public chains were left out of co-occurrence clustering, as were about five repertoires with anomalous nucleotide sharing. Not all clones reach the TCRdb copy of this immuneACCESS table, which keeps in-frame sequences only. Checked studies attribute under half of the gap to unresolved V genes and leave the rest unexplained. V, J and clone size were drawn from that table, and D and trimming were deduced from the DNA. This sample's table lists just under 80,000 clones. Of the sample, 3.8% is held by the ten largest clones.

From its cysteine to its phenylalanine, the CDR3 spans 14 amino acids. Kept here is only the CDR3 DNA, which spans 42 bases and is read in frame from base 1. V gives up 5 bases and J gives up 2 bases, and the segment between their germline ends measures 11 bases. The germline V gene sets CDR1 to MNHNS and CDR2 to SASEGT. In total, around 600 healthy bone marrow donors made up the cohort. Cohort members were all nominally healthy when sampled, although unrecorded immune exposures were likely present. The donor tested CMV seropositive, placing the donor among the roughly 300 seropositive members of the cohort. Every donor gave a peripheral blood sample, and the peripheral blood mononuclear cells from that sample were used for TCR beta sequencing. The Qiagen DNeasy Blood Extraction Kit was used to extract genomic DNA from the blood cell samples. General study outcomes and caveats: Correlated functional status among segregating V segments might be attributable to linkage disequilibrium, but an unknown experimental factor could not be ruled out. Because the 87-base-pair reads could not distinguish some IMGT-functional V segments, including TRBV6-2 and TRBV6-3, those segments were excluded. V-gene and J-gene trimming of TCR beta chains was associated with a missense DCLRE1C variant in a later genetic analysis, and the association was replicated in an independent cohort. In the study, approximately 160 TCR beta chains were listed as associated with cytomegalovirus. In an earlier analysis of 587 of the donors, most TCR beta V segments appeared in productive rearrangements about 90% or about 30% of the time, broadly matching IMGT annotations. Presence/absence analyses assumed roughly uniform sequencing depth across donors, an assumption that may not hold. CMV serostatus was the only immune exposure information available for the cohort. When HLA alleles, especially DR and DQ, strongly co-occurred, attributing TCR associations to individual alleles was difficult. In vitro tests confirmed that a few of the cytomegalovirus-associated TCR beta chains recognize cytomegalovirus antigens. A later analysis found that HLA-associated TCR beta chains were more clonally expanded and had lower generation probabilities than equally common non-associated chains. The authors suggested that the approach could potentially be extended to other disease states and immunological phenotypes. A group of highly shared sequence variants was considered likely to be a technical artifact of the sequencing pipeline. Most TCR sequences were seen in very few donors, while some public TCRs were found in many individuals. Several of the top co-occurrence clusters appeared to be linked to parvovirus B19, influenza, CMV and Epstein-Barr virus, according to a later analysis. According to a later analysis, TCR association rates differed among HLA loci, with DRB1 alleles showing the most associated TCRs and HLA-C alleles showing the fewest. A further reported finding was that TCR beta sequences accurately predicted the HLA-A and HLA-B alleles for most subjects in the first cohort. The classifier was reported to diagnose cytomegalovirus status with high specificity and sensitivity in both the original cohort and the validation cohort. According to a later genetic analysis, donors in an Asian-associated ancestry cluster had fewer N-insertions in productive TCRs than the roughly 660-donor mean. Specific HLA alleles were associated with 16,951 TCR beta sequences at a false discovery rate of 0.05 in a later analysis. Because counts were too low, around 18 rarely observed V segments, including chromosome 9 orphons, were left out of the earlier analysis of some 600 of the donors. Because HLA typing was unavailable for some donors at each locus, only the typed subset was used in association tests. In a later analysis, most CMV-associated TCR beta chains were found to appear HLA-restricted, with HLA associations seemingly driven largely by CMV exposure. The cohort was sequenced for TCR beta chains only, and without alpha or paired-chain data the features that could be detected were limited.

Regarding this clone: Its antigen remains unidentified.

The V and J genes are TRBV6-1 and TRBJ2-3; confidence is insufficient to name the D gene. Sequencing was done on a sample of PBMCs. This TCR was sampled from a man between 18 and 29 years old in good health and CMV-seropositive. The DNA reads TGTGCCAGCAGTCGGTATGCTCACACAGATACGCAGTATTTT. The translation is CASSRYAHTDTQYF.